Sequencing of this T cell receptor (beta chain) was carried out in a study of blood T cell repertoires in COVID-19. About the research overall: Acute and convalescent COVID-19 samples came from the United States, Italy and Spain. T cells, B-cell-depleted T cells, or PBMCs provided the cDNA or gDNA that served as material.

CDR1 SGHTA and CDR2 FQGNSA come from the germline V gene. The CDR3 is made up of 15 amino acids. V lost 0 bases, J lost 0 bases, and 6 bases lay in between. Original data processing: The assay estimated nucleated cells by amplifying reference gene primers. The table came from immunoSEQ multiplex PCR; TCRdb's copy has only in-frame clones and leaves some out. V, J and clone size reflect that table, while D and trimming were determined from the DNA. The data hold about 94,000 clones, with over 70% observed a single time. This receptor was identified in a human donor in a cohort sampled during active COVID-19. The chain joins TRBV7-2 to TRBJ1-3, with no clear D. The sequenced material came from peripheral blood. The CDR3 coding sequence is TGTGCCAGCAGCTTAGCATCAGGCTCTGGAAACACCATATATTTT. Its protein product is CASSLASGSGNTIYF. Supplemented by reference TRBV7-2 and TRBJ1-3, the full variable domain reads GAGVSQSPSNKVTEKGKDVELRCDPISGHTALYWYRQSLGQGLEFLIYFQGNSAPDKSGLPSDRFSAERTGGSVSTLTIQRTQQEDSAVYLCASSLASGSGNTIYFGEGSWLTVV.